A selection of T cell receptor beta chains follows, all from one sample in a study of tumour-infiltrating T cells in Burkitt lymphoma. Data came from immunoSEQ multiplex PCR; TCRdb stores just in-frame clones and leaves some out. The table lists about 1,400 clones, around a tenth of them singletons. Input material: tumor tissue. These receptors came from a human donor with Burkitt lymphoma. Each CDR3 is given with its conserved first and last residue. A D gene is named only where the DNA matches it firmly. Size is omitted from some rows. Given values are once, few, many or a class for expanded clones.

TRBD1 | TRBJ2-3 | TRBV4-1 | . | TGCGCCAGCAGCCATAGGGACAGGGTGGAAGATACGCAGTATTTT | CASSHRDRVEDTQYF
TRBD2 | TRBJ2-1 | TRBV18 | few | TGTGCCAGCACTATGGGACTAGTCGAGAATGAGCAGTTCTTC | CASTMGLVENEQFF
. | TRBJ1-3 | TRBV7-9 | few | TGTGCCAGCAGCCCTCGGACAGCCCCGGGAGCCATATATTTT | CASSPRTAPGAIYF
TRBD2 | TRBJ2-2 | TRBV7-6 | . | TGTGCCAGCAGCTTTCGCGGGGGGGGAGCGAACACCGGGGAGCTGTTTTTT | CASSFRGGGANTGELFF
. | TRBJ2-1 | TRBV10-2 | few | TGCGCCAGCAGTGACATCTGGCAGGCTCCTGGTGTCAACAATGAGCAGTTCTTC | CASSDIWQAPGVNNEQFF
. | TRBJ1-5 | TRBV30 | few | TGTGCCTGGAGTTTGGAGATTAATCAGCCCCAGCATTTT | CAWSLEINQPQHF
. | TRBJ2-6 | TRBV5-5 | few | TGTGCCAGCAGCTTGGGACAGGTGGAACTCGTAACCTCTGGGGCCAACGTCCTGACTTTC | CASSLGQVELVTSGANVLTF
TRBD1 | TRBJ2-7 | TRBV29-1 | few | TGCAGCGTTGCGGACAGGGCGGGCACCTACGAGCAGTACTTC | CSVADRAGTYEQYF
TRBD1 | TRBJ2-7 | TRBV18 | . | TGTGCCAGCTCACCACCGTCCAGGGGGTACTACGAGCAGTACTTC | CASSPPSRGYYEQYF
. | TRBJ2-7 | TRBV7-9 | large | TGTGCCAGCAGCTTGTCACAGGAGATCTACGAGCAGTACTTC | CASSLSQEIYEQYF
. | TRBJ1-1 | TRBV5-1 | . | TGCGCCAGCAGCTTCAATCAGATGGGTGAAGCTTTCTTT | CASSFNQMGEAFF